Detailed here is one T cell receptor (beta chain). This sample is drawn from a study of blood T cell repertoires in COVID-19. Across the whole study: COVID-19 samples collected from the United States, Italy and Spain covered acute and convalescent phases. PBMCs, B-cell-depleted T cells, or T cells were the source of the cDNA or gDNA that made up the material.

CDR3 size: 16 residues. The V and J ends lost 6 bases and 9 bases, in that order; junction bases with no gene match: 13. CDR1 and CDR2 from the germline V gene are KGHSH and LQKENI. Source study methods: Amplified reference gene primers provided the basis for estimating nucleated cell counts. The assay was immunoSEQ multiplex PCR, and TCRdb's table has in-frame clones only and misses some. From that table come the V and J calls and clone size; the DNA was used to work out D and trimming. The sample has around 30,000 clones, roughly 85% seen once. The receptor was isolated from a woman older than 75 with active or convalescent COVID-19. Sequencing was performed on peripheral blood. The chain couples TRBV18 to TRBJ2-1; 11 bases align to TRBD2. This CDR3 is CASSLSSGRAESEQFF. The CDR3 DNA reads TGTGCCAGCTCCCTTAGTAGCGGGAGGGCCGAGAGTGAGCAGTTCTTC. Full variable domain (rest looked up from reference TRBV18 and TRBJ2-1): NAGVMQNPRHLVRRRGQEARLRCSPMKGHSHVYWYRQLPEEGLKFMVYLQKENIIDESGMPKERFSAEFPKEGPSILRIQQVVRGDSAAYFCASSLSSGRAESEQFFGPGTRLTVL.